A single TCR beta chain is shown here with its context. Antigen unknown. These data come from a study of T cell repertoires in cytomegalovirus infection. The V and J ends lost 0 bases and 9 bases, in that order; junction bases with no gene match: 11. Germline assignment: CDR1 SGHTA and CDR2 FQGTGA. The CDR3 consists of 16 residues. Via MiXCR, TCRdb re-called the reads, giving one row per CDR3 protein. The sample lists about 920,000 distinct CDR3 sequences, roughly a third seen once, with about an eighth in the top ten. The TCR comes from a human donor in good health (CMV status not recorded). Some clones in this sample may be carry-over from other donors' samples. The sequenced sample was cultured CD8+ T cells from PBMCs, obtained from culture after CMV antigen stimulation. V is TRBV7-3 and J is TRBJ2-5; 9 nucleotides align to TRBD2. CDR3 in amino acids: CASSLTSSGGPVAQYF. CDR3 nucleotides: TGTGCCAGCAGCTTAACCAGTAGCGGGGGCCCGGTTGCCCAGTACTTC. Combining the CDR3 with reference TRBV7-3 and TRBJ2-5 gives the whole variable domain GAGVSQTPSNKVTEKGKYVELRCDPISGHTALYWYRQSLGQGPEFLIYFQGTGAADDSGLPNDRFFAVRPEGSVSTLKIQRTERGDSAVYLCASSLTSSGGPVAQYFGPGTRLLVL.